Detailed here is one T cell receptor beta chain. Its antigen remains unidentified. If patients had other autoimmune diseases, uncontrolled infections, pregnancy or lactation, they were excluded. These data are taken from a study of Graves' ophthalmopathy and Graves' hyperthyroidism. The study, taken as a whole, reports: Most thyroid clonotypes expanded beyond 0.001 frequency were also found in blood. Researchers report that a 13-signature model separated ophthalmopathy from stable hyperthyroidism, posting 87.88% sensitivity and approximately 81% specificity. At around 68% sensitivity and approximately 74% specificity, the model predicted progression of the ophthalmopathy.

Investigators amplified TCR beta CDR3 regions from RNA transcripts. In the first round, RT-PCR was carried out with HTBI primers, and a multiplex PCR formed the second round. TCRdb independently ran MiXCR on the multiplex PCR reads; one entry per CDR3 protein. The sample lists about 410,000 distinct CDR3 sequences, around 20% seen once, with 1.6% in the top ten. CDR1 and CDR2 (germline): SGHRS, YFSETQ. Between the trimmed V and J ends, which lost 0 bases and 4 bases, there was a span of 7 bases. This CDR3 has 13 residues. This sequence originates from a woman between 18 and 29 years old with Graves' ophthalmopathy. The specimen was peripheral blood. The chain combines TRBV5-1 with TRBJ2-5; no clear D. The CDR3 sequence: CASSLATGETQYF. In DNA, the CDR3 is TGCGCCAGCAGCTTGGCCACCGGAGAGACCCAGTACTTC.